One and the same sample provided the 31 T cell receptor beta chains below, sequenced in a study of CD8+CD57+ T cells in acquired aplastic anemia. The sequenced patients had an expansion of CD8+CD57+ cells seen by flow cytometry. The template used for profiling TCR beta VDJ and CDR3 was genomic DNA. TCRdb reprocessed the reads via MiXCR and lists one record per CDR3 protein. Of approximately 190,000 distinct CDR3 sequences listed, around half are singletons. The sequencing sample was made of sorted CD4+, CD8+, or CD8+CD57+ T cells (not recorded which) from PBMCs. These TCRs come from a human donor with aplastic anemia.

This clonotype came up many times. V gene TRBV20-1 combines with J gene TRBJ1-1, with D perhaps matching TRBD1 (5 bases). The V end lost 6 bases, the J end lost 3 bases, and 14 bases lay between the germline ends. The CDR3 consists of 13 residues. Germline CDR1 and CDR2: DFQATT and SNEGSKA (reference sequence). In DNA, the CDR3 is TGCAGTGCCGCCCGGGGGTTTGACACTGAAGCTTTCTTT. This codes for CSAARGFDTEAFF.

V usage is TRBV11-2 and J usage is TRBJ2-1; D tentatively reads TRBD1 or TRBD2 (6 bases each). Per the germline V gene, CDR1 is SGHAT and CDR2 is FQNNGV. This CDR3 has 15 amino acids. Trimming left V 1 base short and J 5 bases short, with 12 bases between. CDR3 loop: CASSLGGRGHNEQFF. CDR3 nucleotide sequence: TGTGCCAGCAGCTTAGGTGGCCGGGGGCACAATGAGCAGTTCTTC.

This clonotype has more than one count but fewer than ten. V is TRBV15 and J is TRBJ2-5; D might be TRBD1 (6 bases). This CDR3 has 16 residues. V was pared by 5 bases and J by 0 bases, with 16 bases between. Germline lookup yields CDR1 LNHNV and CDR2 YYDKDF (reference sequence). This CDR3 reads CATSQLRGRYQETQYF. The CDR3 DNA is TGTGCCACCAGCCAGCTCAGGGGCCGATACCAAGAGACCCAGTACTTC.

This rearrangement joins TRBV29-1 to TRBJ2-3; weak D call: TRBD2 (7 bases). CDR1 and CDR2 from the germline V gene are SQVTM and ANQGSEA. The V end lost 8 bases, the J end lost 1 base, and 13 bases lay between the germline ends. This CDR3 region has 13 residues. The CDR3 nucleotides are TGCAGCACGGAGGGGGGGGGCACAGATACGCAGTATTTT. Encoded protein: CSTEGGGTDTQYF.

This clonotype has just one count. This chain uses TRBV4-2 with TRBJ1-5; D might be TRBD1 (5 bases). V shed 0 bases and J shed 2 bases, with 5 bases lying between them. There are 14 residues in the CDR3. Germline V gene lookup returns CDR1 LGHNA and CDR2 YNFKEQ. The CDR3, as DNA: TGTGCCAGCAGCCAAGAGACAGGCAATCAGCCCCAGCATTTT. This codes for CASSQETGNQPQHF.

This chain connects TRBV6-1 to TRBJ2-7; 7 positions match TRBD1. Per germline, CDR1 MNHNS and CDR2 SASEGT. V shed 8 bases, J shed 8 bases, and the junction held 15 bases outside the gene matches. The CDR3 has 14 residues. CDR3 sequence: CASRSDRVYVKQYF. DNA of the CDR3: TGTGCCAGCCGAAGCGACAGGGTATATGTCAAGCAGTACTTC.

The chain combines TRBV25-1 with TRBJ1-5; possibly TRBD1 for D (5 bases). This CDR3 has 13 amino acids. Germline CDR1 reads MGHDK; CDR2 reads SYGVNS. The ends were cut back, 7 bases at V and 7 bases at J, with 14 bases in the middle. The CDR3 region has the DNA TGTGCCAGCAAACAGGAGGAGGGGCAGCCCCAGCATTTT. Encoded protein: CASKQEEGQPQHF.

As concerns this clonotype: Because it lacks the conserved phenylalanine or tryptophan at the end, this CDR3 is likely a read error. The genes are TRBV15 and TRBJ2-5; 9 bases agree with TRBD1. Per the germline V gene, CDR1 is LNHNV and CDR2 is YYDKDF (reference sequence). J lost 1 base, V lost 5 bases, and 5 bases had no gene match. The CDR3 consists of 15 residues. The CDR3 DNA is TGTGCCACCAGCGGGGGACAGGGCGGCCAAGAGACCCAGTACGTC. Translation: CATSGGQGGQETQYV.

This clonotype was found many times. Here the CDR3 DNA reads TGCGCCAGCAGTGATGTTGGGAGGGGGGCAACTAATGAAAAACTGTTTTTT. It translates to CASSDVGRGATNEKLFF. The V and J genes are TRBV10-2 and TRBJ1-4; D possibly corresponds to TRBD1 (6 bases). V lost 3 bases and J lost 0, with 14 bases in between. Germline V CDR1 and CDR2: WSHSY, SAAADI. The CDR3 runs 17 residues.

V is TRBV19 and J is TRBJ1-6, with unresolved D. The CDR3 extends over 15 amino acids. CDR1 LNHDA and CDR2 SQIVND come from the germline V gene (reference sequence). V shed 7 bases and J shed 3 bases, with 13 bases lying between them. For the CDR3, the DNA is TGTGCCAGTAATCCTAGAAGAGGCTATAATTCACCCCTCCACTTT. Protein: CASNPRRGYNSPLHF.

This clonotype was observed at least ten times. The chain combines TRBV20-1 with TRBJ1-2, with 7 nucleotides matching TRBD1. Germline CDR1 reads DFQATT; CDR2 reads SNEGSKA (reference sequence). V shed 5 bases, J shed 4 bases, and the junction held 4 bases outside the gene matches. This CDR3 has 12 amino acids. The DNA for the CDR3 is TGCAGTGCTGGGGGACAGCTCTATGGCTACACCTTC. Protein: CSAGGQLYGYTF.

About this clonotype: One junction end disagrees with the germline gene, perhaps due to a read error. This rearrangement joins TRBV10-3 to TRBJ2-7, with 8 nucleotides matching TRBD2. Germline CDR1 ENHRY, CDR2 SYGVKD. The CDR3 spans 13 residues. For the CDR3, the DNA is TGTGCCCTCAGCGGGAGCGGCTCTTGGGAGCAGTACTTC. Its translation: CALSGSGSWEQYF.

The chain uses TRBV5-1 and TRBJ2-3, with 9 positions matching TRBD1. With 5 bases clipped from V and 3 bases from J, the junction kept 4 bases outside the gene matches. The CDR3 runs to 14 residues. CDR1 SGHRS and CDR2 YFSETQ come from the germline V gene. In DNA form, the CDR3 reads TGCGCCAGCAGAGCAGGACAGGGGACAGATACGCAGTATTTT. Its protein is CASRAGQGTDTQYF.

This clonotype was observed many times. The CDR3 sequence: CASTRLPGGTARWGYTF. DNA of the CDR3: TGTGCCAGCACCCGGCTCCCAGGGGGCACAGCTCGCTGGGGCTACACCTTC. The V gene is TRBV12-3 or TRBV12-4, the J gene TRBJ1-2; 8 bases align to TRBD1. The ends lost 7 bases at V and 8 bases at J; junction bases unmatched: 21. CDR3 size: 17 residues.

This clonotype was seen many times. The rearrangement joins TRBV29-1 to TRBJ2-3; D may match TRBD1 or TRBD2 (6 bases each). The CDR3 contains 14 residues. Germline lookup yields CDR1 SQVTM and CDR2 ANQGSEA. V lost 6 bases and J 8 bases, leaving 21 bases between the germline ends. CDR3 amino acids: CSVPLGGGQGTQYF. The DNA of the CDR3 is TGCAGCGTGCCACTAGGAGGGGGGCAAGGTACGCAGTATTTT.

This clonotype was counted ten times or more. The chain combines TRBV20-1 with TRBJ1-5; a weak D match, TRBD1 (6 bases). This CDR3 has 16 amino acids. Trimming pared 3 bases from V and 1 base from J, leaving 16 bases between. Germline CDR1 DFQATT, CDR2 SNEGSKA (reference sequence). The CDR3 loop reads CSASHYGQGSNQPQHF. In DNA form, the CDR3 reads TGCAGTGCTAGCCACTACGGGCAGGGGAGCAATCAGCCCCAGCATTTT.

This clonotype was found once. It may be a read error: a sequence one base away is much more abundant. V gene TRBV10-3 combines with J gene TRBJ1-1, with 7 bases lining up with TRBD1. Germline V lookup: CDR1 ENHRY, CDR2 SYGVKD. J lost 7 bases, V lost 5 bases, and 7 bases had no gene match. CDR3 length: 13 residues. The CDR3 here is CAISYLDRVEAFF. Here the CDR3 DNA reads TGTGCCATCAGTTACCTAGACAGGGTTGAAGCTTTCTTT.

V gene TRBV5-6 combines with J gene TRBJ2-7; no clear D gene. CDR1 and CDR2 from the germline V gene are SGHDT and YYEEEE. The CDR3 sequence is 14 residues long. Trimming removed 4 bases at V and 5 bases at J, with 16 bases between. The CDR3 sequence: CASSLPDRADEQYF. The CDR3 region has the DNA TGTGCCAGCAGCCTACCGGACCGAGCCGACGAGCAGTACTTC.

The CDR3 protein is CASSQDNAYEQYF. For the CDR3, the DNA is TGTGCCAGCAGCCAAGATAACGCCTACGAGCAGTACTTC. This rearrangement joins TRBV3-1 to TRBJ2-7; D gene ambiguous. Per germline, CDR1 LGHDT and CDR2 YNNKEL (reference sequence). The CDR3 has 13 residues. V lost 0 bases and J lost 2, with 5 bases in between.

This clonotype was recorded at least ten times. The CDR3 coding sequence is TGTGCCAGCAGCTTAGATCAGCGCCGTGCCTACGAGCAGTACTTC. Amino acids: CASSLDQRRAYEQYF. The genes are TRBV11-2 and TRBJ2-7, with D unclear. The germline V gene has CDR1 SGHAT and CDR2 FQNNGV. Trimming removed 0 bases at V and 2 bases at J, with 11 bases between. The CDR3 spans 15 residues.

This clonotype was observed once. The chain links TRBV5-1 to TRBJ2-5; D gene ambiguous. Germline CDR1 SGHRS, CDR2 YFSETQ. V dropped 2 bases and J dropped 5 bases, with 16 bases sitting between them. The CDR3 is made up of 15 amino acids. CDR3 sequence: CASSFTAQRGETQYF. The CDR3 region has the DNA TGCGCCAGCAGCTTTACAGCCCAACGTGGGGAGACCCAGTACTTC.

V usage is TRBV5-1 and J usage is TRBJ2-1, with D unclear. This CDR3 region has 14 residues. V shed 0 bases and J shed 6 bases, with 10 bases lying between them. In germline, CDR1 is SGHRS, CDR2 YFSETQ. CDR3 DNA: TGCGCCAGCAGCTTGGACGCAACTACCAATGAGCAGTTCTTC. This encodes CASSLDATTNEQFF. The full variable domain, completed using reference TRBV5-1 and TRBJ2-1, is KAGVTQTPRYLIKTRGQQVTLSCSPISGHRSVSWYQQTPGQGLQFLFEYFSETQRNKGNFPGRFSGRQFSNSRSEMNVSTLELGDSALYLCASSLDATTNEQFFGPGTRLTVL.

The rearrangement joins TRBV20-1 to TRBJ2-7; D perhaps matches TRBD1 (6 bases). The germline V and J ends were trimmed by 0 bases and 2 bases, with 14 bases remaining between them. The CDR3 sequence is 15 residues long. Looked up from germline, CDR1 is DFQATT and CDR2 is SNEGSKA (reference sequence). The CDR3 sequence: CSAREDRSTAYEQYF. CDR3 DNA: TGCAGTGCTAGAGAAGACAGGTCGACCGCCTACGAGCAGTACTTC.

The rearrangement uses TRBV10-3 and TRBJ2-3; no definite D call. V was clipped by 7 bases and J by 0 bases, with 5 bases between them. The CDR3 length is 12 residues. Germline V gives CDR1 ENHRY, CDR2 SYGVKD. In nucleotides, the CDR3 is TGTGCCATCATGGCTAGCACAGATACGCAGTATTTT. It specifies CAIMASTDTQYF.

The V call is TRBV6-1, the J call TRBJ2-7, with unresolved D. The germline V gene has CDR1 MNHNS and CDR2 SASEGT. CDR3 length: 14 residues. Trimming cost V 2 bases and J 4 bases, with 12 bases left between them. The CDR3 DNA sequence: TGTGCCAGCAGTGAAATGGGTTCCCAGTACGAGCAGTACTTC. Encoded protein: CASSEMGSQYEQYF.

This clonotype was detected many times. Its ends do not fully match the called genes, so a read error is possible. CDR3 sequence reads: CASSPTSGNNNEQFF. The CDR3 DNA follows: TGTGCTAGCAGCCCTACTAGCGGGAACAACAATGAGCAGTTCTTC. The chain links TRBV7-7 to TRBJ2-1, with 10 bases fitting TRBD2. The CDR3 spans 15 residues. The germline gives CDR1 SSHAT, CDR2 FNYEAQ (reference sequence).

This clonotype was counted between two and nine times. The rearrangement uses TRBV6-1 and TRBJ2-2, with TRBD2 matching over 10 bases. This CDR3 region has 16 residues. J gave up 1 base and V 7 bases, and 6 bases lay outside the gene matches. Germline loops: CDR1 MNHNS, CDR2 SASEGT. This CDR3 reads CASILAGGKNTGELFF. The CDR3 bases are TGTGCCAGCATCTTAGCGGGGGGAAAGAACACCGGGGAGCTGTTTTTT.

This clonotype was found a few times. The CDR3 DNA reads as TGCGCCAGCAGTAGAGACCCCATAGACAATGAGCAGTTCTTC. Amino acid sequence: CASSRDPIDNEQFF. V is TRBV10-2 and J is TRBJ2-1; unclear D gene. This CDR3 has 14 amino acids. The V end lost 5 bases, the J end lost 5 bases, and 13 bases lay between the germline ends. Germline CDR1 is WSHSY and CDR2 is SAAADI.

The V and J genes are TRBV24-1 and TRBJ2-5; D may be TRBD2 (5 bases). Germline loops: CDR1 KGHDR, CDR2 SFDVKD. CDR3 length: 13 residues. Trimming left V 3 bases short and J 5 bases short, with 9 bases between. The CDR3 sequence is CATSDEGRETQYF. CDR3 nucleotide sequence: TGTGCCACCAGTGATGAGGGTAGGGAGACCCAGTACTTC.

This clonotype was seen ten or more times. The chain employs TRBV5-1 and TRBJ2-7; unclear D gene. The germline CDR1 and CDR2 sequences are SGHRS and YFSETQ. The CDR3 is 15 amino acids. Trimming took off 2 bases at V and 4 bases at J, with 16 bases between the two ends. In DNA form, the CDR3 reads TGCGCCAGCAGCTTTTTGGACCACGCCGGGTACGAGCAGTACTTC. Its protein product is CASSFLDHAGYEQYF.

This clonotype was observed many times. J is TRBJ1-1 and V is TRBV7-3; the D gene is possibly TRBD1 (5 bases). Per germline, CDR1 SGHTA and CDR2 FQGTGA. The CDR3 has 13 residues. Deletions cut 1 base from V and 5 bases from J, with 8 bases between. CDR3 sequence (DNA): TGTGCCAGCAGCTTAAACCCAGGGACTGAAGCTTTCTTT. Residues: CASSLNPGTEAFF. Supplemented by reference TRBV7-3 and TRBJ1-1, the full variable domain reads GAGVSQTPSNKVTEKGKYVELRCDPISGHTALYWYRQSLGQGPEFLIYFQGTGAADDSGLPNDRFFAVRPEGSVSTLKIQRTERGDSAVYLCASSLNPGTEAFFGQGTRLTVV.